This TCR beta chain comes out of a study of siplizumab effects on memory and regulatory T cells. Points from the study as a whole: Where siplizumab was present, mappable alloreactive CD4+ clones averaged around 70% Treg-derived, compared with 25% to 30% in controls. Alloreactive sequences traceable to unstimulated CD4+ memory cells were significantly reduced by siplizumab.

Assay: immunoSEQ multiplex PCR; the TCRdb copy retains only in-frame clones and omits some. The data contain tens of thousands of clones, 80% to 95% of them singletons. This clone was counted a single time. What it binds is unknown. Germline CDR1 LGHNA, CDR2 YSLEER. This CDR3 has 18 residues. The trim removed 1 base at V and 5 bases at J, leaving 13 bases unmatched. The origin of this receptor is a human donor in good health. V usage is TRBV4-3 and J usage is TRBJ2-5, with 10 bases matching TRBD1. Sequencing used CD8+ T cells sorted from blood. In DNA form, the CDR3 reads TGCGCCAGCAGCCAAGTCAGCTACGGGACAGGGGCCGGGGAGACCCAGTACTTC. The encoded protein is CASSQVSYGTGAGETQYF.